The clone carrying this T cell receptor beta chain was found many times. Antigen specificity is unknown. RNA transcripts were the template, and TCR beta CDR3 regions were amplified from them. The first round was an RT-PCR with HTBI primers, and the second round was a multiplex PCR. Via MiXCR, TCRdb re-called the multiplex PCR reads, giving one row per CDR3 protein. The table includes about 380,000 distinct CDR3 sequences, 15% to 17% detected once. The data were obtained in a study of Graves' ophthalmopathy and Graves' hyperthyroidism. In germline, CDR1 is MNHNY, CDR2 SVGAGI (reference sequence). Trimming cost V 2 bases and J 6 bases; bases outside gene matches: 6. The CDR3 runs 16 residues. Study-wide results and limits: Ophthalmopathy progression was predicted by the model at 60% to 71% sensitivity and about 72% specificity.

Included hyperthyroidism patients were aged 18 to 65 and newly diagnosed (under 2 months' duration). The PBMCs used were ones drawn from 10 ml of fresh peripheral blood. This TCR came from a woman aged 18-29 years with stable Graves' hyperthyroidism. The V gene is TRBV6-6, the J gene TRBJ2-7, with 14 bases lining up with TRBD2. The sequencing sample was made of peripheral blood. The CDR3: CASSYPRTSGGIEQYF. CDR3 nucleotides: TGTGCCAGCAGTTACCCGAGGACTAGCGGGGGGATCGAGCAGTACTTC.